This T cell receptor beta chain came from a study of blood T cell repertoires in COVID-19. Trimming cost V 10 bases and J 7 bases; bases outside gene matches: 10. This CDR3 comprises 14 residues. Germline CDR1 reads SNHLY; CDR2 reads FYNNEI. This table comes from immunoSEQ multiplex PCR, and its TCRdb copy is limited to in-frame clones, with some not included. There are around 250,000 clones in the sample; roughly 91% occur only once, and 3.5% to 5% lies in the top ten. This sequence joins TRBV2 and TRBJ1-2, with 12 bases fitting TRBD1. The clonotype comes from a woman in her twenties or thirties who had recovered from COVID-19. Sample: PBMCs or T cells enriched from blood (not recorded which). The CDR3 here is CANNLGTGGFGYTF. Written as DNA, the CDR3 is TGTGCCAACAACTTGGGGACAGGGGGCTTTGGCTACACCTTC.